These 28 T cell receptor beta chains originate from one sample sequenced in a study of graft-versus-host responses after intestinal transplantation. Their antigen targets remain unknown. This table comes from immunoSEQ multiplex PCR, and its TCRdb copy is limited to in-frame clones, with some not included. The sample has 93,000 or so clones; 80% to 95% are singletons. Source: unstimulated CD8+ T cells sorted from spleen or lymph node cells, taken before intestinal transplant. The receptor source for this set is a human donor who received an intestinal transplant.

The CDR3 region is CASSSGQGEGYTF. In nucleotides, the CDR3 is TGTGCCAGCAGCTCGGGACAGGGCGAAGGCTACACCTTC. The chain is built from TRBV9 and TRBJ1-2; 9 positions agree with TRBD1. Trimming removed 4 bases from V and 8 bases from J; junction bases left unmatched: 6. CDR3 length equals 13 residues. CDR1 and CDR2 from the germline V gene are SGDLS and YYNGEE. The full variable domain, rest sourced from reference TRBV9 and TRBJ1-2, is DSGVTQTPKHLITATGQRVTLRCSPRSGDLSVYWYQQSLDQGLQFLIQYYNGEERAKGNILERFSAQQFPDLHSELNLSSLELGDSALYFCASSSGQGEGYTFGSGTRLTVV.

The chain uses TRBV15 and TRBJ2-3, with 8 bases lining up with TRBD2. This CDR3 has 19 residues. J gave up 3 bases and V 2 bases, and 16 bases lay outside the gene matches. Germline values: CDR1 LNHNV, CDR2 YYDKDF (reference sequence). CDR3 region: CATSRPGIAGPMTTDTQYF. In DNA, the CDR3 is TGTGCCACCAGCAGACCTGGGATAGCGGGGCCGATGACGACAGATACGCAGTATTTT.

This chain connects TRBV7-9 to TRBJ2-1, with TRBD2 as a possible D gene (5 bases). The CDR3 is made up of 12 amino acids. Germline assignment: CDR1 SEHNR and CDR2 FQNEAQ (reference sequence). The germline V and J ends were trimmed by 5 bases and 7 bases, with 9 bases remaining between them. This CDR3 is CASSMGRNEQFF. Here the CDR3 DNA reads TGTGCCAGCAGCATGGGGAGAAATGAGCAGTTCTTC. Complete variable domain (other parts from reference TRBV7-9 and TRBJ2-1): DTGVSQNPRHKITKRGQNVTFRCDPISEHNRLYWYRQTLGQGPEFLTYFQNEAQLEKSRLLSDRFSAERPKGSFSTLEIQRTEQGDSAMYLCASSMGRNEQFFGPGTRLTVL.

The chain has TRBV27 and TRBJ2-1, with D possibly matching TRBD1 (6 bases). CDR1 and CDR2 from the germline V gene are MNHEY and SMNVEV (reference sequence). The CDR3 has 15 amino acids. V lost 5 bases to trimming and J lost 0 bases, with 11 bases between them. Here the CDR3 DNA reads TGTGCCAGCAGTCCGACAGGCAGCTCCTACAATGAGCAGTTCTTC. Translating it yields CASSPTGSSYNEQFF.

The rearrangement joins TRBV10-2 to TRBJ2-3, with D unclear. The CDR3 is 13 amino acids. V lost 1 base, J lost 8 bases, and 10 bases lay in between. Germline V CDR1 and CDR2: WSHSY, SAAADI. The DNA for the CDR3 is TGCGCCAGCAGTGAGTTACTTTGGAGTACGCAGTATTTT. This translates into CASSELLWSTQYF.

V is TRBV25-1 and J is TRBJ1-2, with no clear D. The CDR3 is 12 amino acids. Trimming shortened V by 2 bases and J by 4 bases, and 5 bases separated the two germline ends. CDR1 and CDR2 from the germline V gene are MGHDK and SYGVNS. CDR3 sequence (DNA): TGTGCCAGCAGTGAAGCAACCTATGGCTACACCTTC. This gives the protein CASSEATYGYTF.

This clone turned up a few times. The gene calls are TRBV6-6 and TRBJ1-2; no firm D call. The CDR3 consists of 11 residues. Germline CDR1 is MNHNY and CDR2 is SVGAGI (reference sequence). The V end was cut by 8 bases, the J end by 4 bases, with 8 bases between. In nucleotides, the CDR3 is TGTGCCAGCCGGACGACCTATGGCTACACCTTC. Its translation: CASRTTYGYTF.

The chain carries TRBV5-4 and TRBJ2-7; 7 nucleotides match TRBD1. Unmatched junction bases numbered 6, after V lost 3 bases and J lost 3 bases. Germline CDR1 and CDR2: SGHNT and YYREEE (reference sequence). The CDR3 has 14 amino acids. In DNA form, the CDR3 reads TGTGCCAGCAGCTCAGACCGACAGGGCTACGAGCAGTACTTC. It encodes CASSSDRQGYEQYF.

The rearrangement joins TRBV20-1 to TRBJ2-7, with D unresolved. CDR1 and CDR2 (germline): DFQATT, SNEGSKA (reference sequence). Trimming stripped 2 bases from V and 4 bases from J, with 6 bases between. The CDR3 contains 11 residues. CDR3 protein: CSARYGYEQYF. The CDR3, as DNA: TGCAGTGCTAGATATGGGTACGAGCAGTACTTC.

This clone was detected once. V and J are TRBV6-1 and TRBJ2-7; 10 nucleotides line up with TRBD1. The ends lost 4 bases at V and 2 bases at J; junction bases unmatched: 5. This CDR3 has 15 amino acids. CDR1 MNHNS and CDR2 SASEGT come from the germline V gene. The CDR3 loop reads CASSAFDRGPYEQYF. In DNA form, the CDR3 reads TGTGCCAGCAGTGCGTTCGACAGGGGGCCCTACGAGCAGTACTTC.

This clone appeared once. V and J are TRBV5-4 and TRBJ1-6; no clear D. This CDR3 has 14 residues. V was trimmed by 4 bases and J by 7 bases, leaving 12 bases between them. In germline, CDR1 is SGHNT, CDR2 YYREEE (reference sequence). The CDR3 sequence: CASSGSGENSPLHF. CDR3 nucleotide sequence: TGTGCCAGCAGCGGCAGCGGGGAAAATTCACCCCTCCACTTT.

The chain carries TRBV9 and TRBJ2-1; no firm D call. This CDR3 is 13 amino acids long. V was pared by 2 bases and J by 8 bases, with 11 bases between. Germline-derived CDR1 and CDR2 are SGDLS and YYNGEE. CDR3: CASSVLFSDEQFF. As DNA, the CDR3 is TGTGCCAGCAGCGTTCTTTTTTCGGATGAGCAGTTCTTC.

The gene calls are TRBV4-1 and TRBJ2-7, with D perhaps matching TRBD1 or TRBD2 (5 bases each). The CDR3 runs to 12 residues. The V gene lost 2 bases and the J gene lost 5 bases, with 7 bases spanning the gap. CDR1 and CDR2 from the germline V gene are MGHRA and YSYEKL. The CDR3 nucleotides are TGCGCCAGCAGCCAATCGGGGCACGAGCAGTACTTC. Protein: CASSQSGHEQYF.

The rearrangement joins TRBV2 to TRBJ2-7, with no clear D. The V gene's germline CDR1 is SNHLY and CDR2 FYNNEI. CDR3 length: 12 residues. Trimming removed 8 bases from V and 1 base from J, with 9 bases in between. The DNA of the CDR3 is TGTGCCAGCGGTTTTGGTTCCTACGAGCAGTACTTC. Translation: CASGFGSYEQYF.

The CDR3 nucleotides are TGTGCCAGCAGTTCACAGGGGGCTGGGTCCTACGAGCAGTACTTC. The encoded protein is CASSSQGAGSYEQYF. The V gene is TRBV6-1, the J gene TRBJ2-7, with 9 bases matching TRBD1. The CDR3 spans 15 residues. J lost 1 base, V lost 5 bases, and 6 bases had no gene match. Per germline, CDR1 MNHNS and CDR2 SASEGT.

The chain employs TRBV2 and TRBJ2-7; the D gene is possibly TRBD2 (5 bases). Germline V CDR1 and CDR2: SNHLY, FYNNEI. CDR3 size: 14 residues. The V end lost 6 bases, the J end lost 3 bases, and 15 bases lay between the germline ends. CDR3 sequence reads: CASRGDKILYEQYF. The DNA of the CDR3 is TGTGCCAGCAGGGGAGACAAAATCCTCTACGAGCAGTACTTC.

The chain couples TRBV9 to TRBJ2-1; 8 bases are a match to TRBD2. V lost 4 bases to trimming and J lost 8 bases; unmatched junction nucleotides: 8. Germline lookup yields CDR1 SGDLS and CDR2 YYNGEE. The CDR3 covers 14 residues. This CDR3 is CASSPRTSPHEQFF. DNA for the CDR3: TGTGCCAGCAGCCCGAGGACTAGCCCCCATGAGCAGTTCTTC.

The V gene is TRBV6-6, the J gene TRBJ2-5; perhaps TRBD1 as D (6 bases). The CDR3 length is 13 residues. V was pared by 2 bases and J by 4 bases, with 8 bases between. CDR1 is MNHNY, CDR2 SVGAGI, per germline (reference sequence). CDR3 loop: CASSYGTRETQYF. The CDR3 DNA reads TGTGCCAGCAGTTACGGGACACGAGAGACCCAGTACTTC.

This chain joins TRBV9 and TRBJ2-2; TRBD2 matches 10 bases. V gave up 0 bases and J gave up 6 bases; unmatched junction bases: 5. The CDR3 loop spans 16 amino acids. Germline V CDR1 and CDR2: SGDLS, YYNGEE. The CDR3 sequence is CASSVAPSGGAGELFF. CDR3 nucleotide sequence: TGTGCCAGCAGCGTAGCTCCGAGCGGGGGGGCCGGGGAGCTGTTTTTT.

The chain has TRBV12-5 and TRBJ2-1; 7 nucleotides align to TRBD1. The CDR3 totals 15 residues. CDR1 is LGHNT, CDR2 FRNRAP, per germline. V shed 1 base and J 4 bases; nucleotides not matched to a gene: 4. The CDR3 is CASGLAGTEYNEQFF. CDR3 DNA: TGTGCTAGTGGTTTGGCCGGGACAGAATACAATGAGCAGTTCTTC.

This chain links TRBV27 with TRBJ2-5, with a possible D match to TRBD2 (6 bases). Germline V gene data show CDR1 as MNHEY and CDR2 as SMNVEV (reference sequence). V was trimmed by 5 bases and J by 1 base, leaving 14 bases between them. This CDR3 comprises 15 residues. This chain's CDR3 is CASSTLTSTQETQYF. The CDR3 nucleotides read TGTGCCAGCAGTACCCTTACTAGCACCCAAGAGACCCAGTACTTC.

This clone was observed once. The junction departs from germline at one end; a sequencing error may be responsible. The rearrangement links TRBV6-1 to TRBJ1-1; unclear D gene. The CDR3 has 12 amino acids. Germline CDR1 MNHNS, CDR2 SASEGT. Here the CDR3 reads CASKVPNAEAFF. The CDR3 nucleotides are TGTGCCAGCAAGGTACCGAACGCTGAAGCTTTCTTT.

DNA for the CDR3: TGTGCCAGCTCAGAGACGGGGACCCAGTACTTC. It codes for CASSETGTQYF. V and J are TRBV19 and TRBJ2-5; D call uncertain. The CDR3 covers 11 residues. The V end lost 9 bases, the J end lost 7 bases, and 12 bases lay between the germline ends. CDR1 and CDR2 (germline): LNHDA, SQIVND (reference sequence).

The chain joins TRBV6-1 to TRBJ2-3; D not resolved. Germline V lookup: CDR1 MNHNS, CDR2 SASEGT. V was cut by 5 bases and J by 7 bases, with 13 bases left in between. This CDR3 comprises 13 residues. CDR3 DNA: TGTGCCAGCAGTCCCAGACTGACTCATACGCAGTATTTT. This sequence encodes CASSPRLTHTQYF.

V usage is TRBV7-9 and J usage is TRBJ1-4; no clear D gene. This CDR3 spans 14 amino acids. Germline V gives CDR1 SEHNR, CDR2 FQNEAQ (reference sequence). V was trimmed by 3 bases and J by 6 bases, leaving 11 bases between them. The DNA for the CDR3 is TGTGCCAGCAGCTTGTCTACCGGGTATGAAAAACTGTTTTTT. This encodes CASSLSTGYEKLFF.

The chain is built from TRBV9 and TRBJ1-5; D is perhaps TRBD1 (5 bases). The length of the CDR3 is 14 residues. The V gene's germline CDR1 is SGDLS and CDR2 YYNGEE. The V end was cut by 0 bases, the J end by 5 bases, with 9 bases between. The CDR3: CASSVAGDHQPQHF. In nucleotides, the CDR3 is TGTGCCAGCAGCGTAGCGGGGGACCATCAGCCCCAGCATTTT.

V is TRBV27 and J is TRBJ2-1; 8 bases line up with TRBD2. The J segment lost 3 bases and the V segment lost 3 bases, leaving 4 bases of the junction unmatched. Germline CDR1 reads MNHEY; CDR2 reads SMNVEV (reference sequence). CDR3 length: 15 amino acids. The CDR3 reads CASSLFSGDYNEQFF. The CDR3 coding sequence is TGTGCCAGCAGTTTGTTTAGCGGGGACTACAATGAGCAGTTCTTC.

This chain joins TRBV4-1 and TRBJ1-2, with D possibly being TRBD1 (5 bases). From germline, CDR1 is MGHRA and CDR2 YSYEKL. The length of the CDR3 is 17 residues. Trimming shortened V by 3 bases and J by 3 bases, and 20 bases separated the two germline ends. The CDR3: CASSQDTAGPPDYGYTF. The CDR3 nucleotides read TGCGCCAGCAGCCAGGATACCGCGGGACCCCCAGACTATGGCTACACCTTC.